Listed below are T cell receptor beta chains from one sample, sequenced in a study of identifying expanded T cells in peripheral blood. Assay: immunoSEQ multiplex PCR; the TCRdb copy retains only in-frame clones and omits some. The sample holds about 100,000 clones; around nine tenths are singletons and the top ten take just over 5.5%. Sequenced sample: blood. These receptors were collected from a person between 18 and 69 years old in good health. The CDR3 runs from the conserved cysteine through the conserved F or W. A D gene is named only where the DNA matches it firmly. Only some rows state a clone size, as once, few, many or a class for expanded clones.

CDR3aa,CDR3nt,v_gene,abundance,j_gene,d_gene
CASSAQGGTDTQYF,TGTGCCAGCAGCGCTCAGGGCGGCACAGATACGCAGTATTTT,TRBV13,once,TRBJ2-3,NA
CASSESGGRPSGYTF,TGCGCCAGCAGTGAGTCCGGGGGGAGGCCCTCTGGCTACACCTTC,TRBV10-2,NA,TRBJ1-2,NA
CASSFYVGETQYF,TGTGCCAGCAGCTTTTATGTTGGAGAGACCCAGTACTTC,TRBV11-2,once,TRBJ2-5,NA
CASSRWGTRYNEQFF,TGTGCCAGCAGCCGATGGGGGACTAGATACAATGAGCAGTTCTTC,TRBV4-2,NA,TRBJ2-1,TRBD2
CASSAGQGFGFEGYTF,TGTGCCAGCAGTGCCGGACAGGGGTTTGGGTTTGAGGGCTACACCTTC,TRBV6-1,few,TRBJ1-2,TRBD1
CASSREGGGNTIYF,TGTGCCAGCAGCCGAGAGGGGGGAGGAAACACCATATATTTT,TRBV5-6,NA,TRBJ1-3,NA
CASSTGTGGNSPLHF,TGCGCCAGCAGCACTGGGACAGGGGGGAATTCACCCCTCCACTTT,TRBV5-1,NA,TRBJ1-6,TRBD1
CASSLARGLGPSGHWEQFF,TGTGCCAGCAGCTTGGCCCGGGGACTAGGGCCATCGGGGCACTGGGAGCAGTTCTTC,TRBV5-6,NA,TRBJ2-1,TRBD2
CASSPGTGWSYGYTF,TGTGCCAGCAGCCCCGGGACAGGGTGGTCTTATGGCTACACCTTC,TRBV6-4,once,TRBJ1-2,TRBD1
CASIGPFSNGYTF,TGTGCCAGCATAGGACCCTTTTCAAATGGCTACACCTTC,TRBV5-5,NA,TRBJ1-2,NA
CASSLVRRGANVLTF,TGCGCCAGCAGCTTGGTGCGGAGGGGGGCCAACGTCCTGACTTTC,TRBV5-1,once,TRBJ2-6,NA
CASSESGGPQETQYF,TGTGCCAGCAGTGAATCCGGGGGACCCCAAGAGACCCAGTACTTC,TRBV2,NA,TRBJ2-5,NA
CASRKPRTDTQYF,TGTGCCAGCAGGAAGCCCCGCACAGATACGCAGTATTTT,TRBV2,NA,TRBJ2-3,NA
CAWSVDSGNYGYTF,TGTGCCTGGAGTGTAGACAGCGGGAACTATGGCTACACCTTC,TRBV30,NA,TRBJ1-2,NA
CASSIGRVIYNSPLHF,TGTGCCAGTAGTATCGGAAGGGTTATCTATAATTCACCCCTCCACTTT,TRBV19,NA,TRBJ1-6,NA
CASSVGGVSGNTIYF,TGTGCCAGCAGCGTAGGGGGAGTCTCTGGAAACACCATATATTTT,TRBV9,NA,TRBJ1-3,NA
CASSPGLAGLDTQYF,TGTGCCAGCAGCCCGGGACTAGCAGGTTTGGATACGCAGTATTTT,TRBV2,NA,TRBJ2-3,TRBD2
CASSLTTAYGYTF,TGTGCCAGCAGCTTAACCACAGCCTATGGCTACACCTTC,TRBV7-2,NA,TRBJ1-2,NA
CASSPSGPRNTDTQYF,TGTGCCAGTAGTCCTAGCGGGCCCAGGAACACAGATACGCAGTATTTT,TRBV19,NA,TRBJ2-3,TRBD2
CASSIRVAETQYF,TGTGCCAGTAGTATTCGGGTTGCAGAGACCCAGTACTTC,TRBV19,NA,TRBJ2-5,NA
CASSLGGGGPYEQYF,TGTGCCAGCAGCTTAGGTGGCGGGGGGCCCTACGAGCAGTACTTC,TRBV11-2,NA,TRBJ2-7,TRBD2
CASSQTGFQPQHF,TGTGCCAGCAGCCAAACAGGTTTTCAGCCCCAGCATTTT,TRBV7-9,NA,TRBJ1-5,NA
CAISVGRGQGAYEQYF,TGTGCCATCAGTGTAGGACGGGGTCAGGGGGCTTACGAGCAGTACTTC,TRBV10-3,NA,TRBJ2-7,TRBD1
CASSPMINRGNTGELFF,TGTGCCAGCTCACCTATGATTAACAGGGGAAACACCGGGGAGCTGTTTTTT,TRBV18,NA,TRBJ2-2,TRBD1
CASSSRDNEAFF,TGTGCCAGCAGCAGCCGGGACAACGAAGCTTTCTTT,TRBV21-1,NA,TRBJ1-1,NA
CASSFDRGHEQYF,TGTGCCAGCAGTTTCGACAGGGGCCACGAGCAGTACTTC,TRBV6-5,NA,TRBJ2-7,TRBD1
CASSRTPGETQYF,TGTGCCAGCAGCCGGACACCGGGGGAGACCCAGTACTTC,TRBV7-7,NA,TRBJ2-5,NA
CASSVRTLNTEAFF,TGTGCCAGCAGCGTCCGGACCCTGAACACTGAAGCTTTCTTT,TRBV13,NA,TRBJ1-1,NA
CASRGSGQGEDIQYF,TGTGCCAGCAGGGGGTCTGGACAGGGTGAGGACATTCAGTACTTC,TRBV5-6,few,TRBJ2-4,TRBD1
CASGDSGRGGEQYF,TGTGCCAGCGGGGATAGCGGGAGGGGTGGGGAGCAGTACTTC,TRBV6-6,NA,TRBJ2-7,TRBD2
CASSFTTGNTEAFF,TGTGCCAGCAGCTTCACAACAGGGAACACTGAAGCTTTCTTT,TRBV7-9,NA,TRBJ1-1,NA
CASSLLPAANEKLFF,TGCGCCAGCAGCCTACTCCCCGCGGCTAATGAAAAACTGTTTTTT,TRBV4-3,few,TRBJ1-4,NA
CASSPDFNTEAFF,TGTGCCAGCAGCCCTGATTTCAACACTGAAGCTTTCTTT,TRBV11-2,once,TRBJ1-1,NA
CASSRDLSMEKLFF,TGTGCCAGCAGCCGGGACCTAAGTATGGAAAAACTGTTTTTT,TRBV7-2,NA,TRBJ1-4,NA
CASSRGRQGNSPLHF,TGTGCCAGCAGCCGGGGGAGGCAGGGGAATTCACCCCTCCACTTT,TRBV9,NA,TRBJ1-6,NA
CASSIADRGVYEQYF,TGTGCCAGTAGTATCGCGGACAGGGGTGTCTACGAGCAGTACTTC,TRBV19,NA,TRBJ2-7,TRBD1
CASSGAPGVTEAFF,TGTGCCAGCAGCGGCGCGCCGGGGGTCACTGAAGCTTTCTTT,TRBV9,NA,TRBJ1-1,NA
CASSLAIRGSGTGELFF,TGTGCCAGCAGCTTGGCCATCAGGGGGTCGGGCACCGGGGAGCTGTTTTTT,TRBV5-5,NA,TRBJ2-2,TRBD1
CASSLLGGNTGELFF,TGTGCCAGCAGCCTCCTGGGGGGAAACACCGGGGAGCTGTTTTTT,TRBV7-3,NA,TRBJ2-2,NA
CASSVGRLYEQYF,TGTGCCAGCAGTGTCGGACGGCTCTACGAGCAGTACTTC,TRBV2,NA,TRBJ2-7,NA
CASSKDRSTDTQYF,TGTGCCAGCAGCAAAGACAGGTCCACAGATACGCAGTATTTT,TRBV7-2,NA,TRBJ2-3,NA
CASSQRVGADTQYF,TGCGCCAGCAGCCAAAGGGTAGGGGCAGATACGCAGTATTTT,TRBV5-1,NA,TRBJ2-3,NA
CASSIGTSNYEQYF,TGTGCCAGTAGTATAGGTACAAGCAACTACGAGCAGTACTTC,TRBV19,NA,TRBJ2-7,NA
CSVDQPLAGEYF,TGCAGCGTTGATCAACCCCTAGCGGGGGAGTACTTC,TRBV29-1,NA,TRBJ2-5,TRBD2
CASSPNSGRPYNEQFF,TGCGCCAGCAGCCCGAATAGCGGGAGGCCCTACAATGAGCAGTTCTTC,TRBV5-1,NA,TRBJ2-1,TRBD2
CASSRDSANYGYTF,TGTGCCAGTAGTAGGGACAGCGCTAACTATGGCTACACCTTC,TRBV19,NA,TRBJ1-2,TRBD1
CASSLGGGQTYEQYF,TGCGCCAGCAGCTTGGGTGGGGGGCAGACCTACGAGCAGTACTTC,TRBV5-1,NA,TRBJ2-7,NA
CASSFQGASGANVLTF,TGTGCCAGCAGCTTTCAGGGGGCATCTGGGGCCAACGTCCTGACTTTC,TRBV11-2,NA,TRBJ2-6,TRBD1
CASSFLLGGSLYNEQFF,TGTGCCAGCAGCTTCCTTCTGGGGGGAAGCCTCTACAATGAGCAGTTCTTC,TRBV7-6,NA,TRBJ2-1,NA
CAWSDGTGNYGYTF,TGTGCCTGGAGTGATGGGACAGGGAACTATGGCTACACCTTC,TRBV30,NA,TRBJ1-2,TRBD1
CAWSSRGGAGELFF,TGTGCCTGGAGTTCCAGGGGCGGGGCCGGGGAGCTGTTTTTT,TRBV30,NA,TRBJ2-2,NA
CASSPVSGANVLTF,TGTGCCAGTAGCCCCGTCTCTGGGGCCAACGTCCTGACTTTC,TRBV19,NA,TRBJ2-6,NA
CATQLLSGANVLTF,TGTGCCACCCAATTGTTGTCTGGGGCCAACGTCCTGACTTTC,TRBV6-1,NA,TRBJ2-6,NA
CASSQSYEQYF,TGTGCCAGCAGCCAGTCCTACGAGCAGTACTTC,TRBV14,NA,TRBJ2-7,NA
CASSQDEAGGPDTQYF,TGTGCCAGCAGCCAAGATGAAGCGGGAGGGCCAGATACGCAGTATTTT,TRBV4-2,NA,TRBJ2-3,TRBD2